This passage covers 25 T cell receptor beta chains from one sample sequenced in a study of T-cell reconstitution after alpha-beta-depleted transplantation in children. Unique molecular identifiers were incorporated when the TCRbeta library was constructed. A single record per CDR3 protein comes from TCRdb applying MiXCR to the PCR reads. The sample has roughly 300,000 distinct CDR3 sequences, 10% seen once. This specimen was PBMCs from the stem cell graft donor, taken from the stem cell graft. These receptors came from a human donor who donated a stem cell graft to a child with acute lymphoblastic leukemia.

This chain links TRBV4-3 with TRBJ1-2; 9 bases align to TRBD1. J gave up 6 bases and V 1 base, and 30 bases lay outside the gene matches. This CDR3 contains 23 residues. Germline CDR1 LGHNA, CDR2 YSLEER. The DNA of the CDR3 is TGCGCCAGCAGCCAAGCAGTCTCGGGGACAGGGAAGGGATATAGGTCTGGGGGGCATGGCTACACCTTC. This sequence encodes CASSQAVSGTGKGYRSGGHGYTF.

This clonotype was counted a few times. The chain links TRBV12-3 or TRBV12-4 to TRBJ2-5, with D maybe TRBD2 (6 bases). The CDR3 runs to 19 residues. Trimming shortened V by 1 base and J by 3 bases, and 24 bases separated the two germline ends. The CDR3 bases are TGTGCCAGCAGTTTAGGCGGGGCGCACACCGGGATTCCAAAAGAGACCCAGTACTTC. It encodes CASSLGGAHTGIPKETQYF.

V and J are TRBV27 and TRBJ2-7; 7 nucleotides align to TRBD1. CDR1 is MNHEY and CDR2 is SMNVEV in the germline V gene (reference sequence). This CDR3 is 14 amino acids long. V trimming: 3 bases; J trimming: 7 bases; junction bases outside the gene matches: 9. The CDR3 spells CASSFGTGVGEQYF. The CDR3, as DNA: TGTGCCAGCAGTTTTGGAACAGGGGTTGGGGAGCAGTACTTC.

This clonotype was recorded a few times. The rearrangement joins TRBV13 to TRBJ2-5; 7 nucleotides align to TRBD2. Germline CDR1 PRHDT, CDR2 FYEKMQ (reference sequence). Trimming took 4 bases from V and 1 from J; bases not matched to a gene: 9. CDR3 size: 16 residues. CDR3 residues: CASSWDPAGIQETQYF. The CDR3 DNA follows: TGTGCCAGCAGCTGGGACCCAGCGGGGATCCAAGAGACCCAGTACTTC.

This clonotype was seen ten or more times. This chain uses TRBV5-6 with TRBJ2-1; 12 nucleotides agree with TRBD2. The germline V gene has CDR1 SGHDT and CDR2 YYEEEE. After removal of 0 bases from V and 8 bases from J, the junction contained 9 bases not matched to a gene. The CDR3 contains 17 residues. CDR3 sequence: CASSLDATSGSGYEQFF. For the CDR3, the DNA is TGTGCCAGCAGCTTGGACGCGACTAGCGGGAGTGGATATGAGCAGTTCTTC.

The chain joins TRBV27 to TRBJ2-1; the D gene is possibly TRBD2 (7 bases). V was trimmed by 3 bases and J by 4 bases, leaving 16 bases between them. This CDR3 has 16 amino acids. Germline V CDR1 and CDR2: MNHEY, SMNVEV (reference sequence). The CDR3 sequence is CASSFRGQRGYNEQFF. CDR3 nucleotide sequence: TGTGCCAGCAGTTTTCGAGGACAGCGGGGATACAATGAGCAGTTCTTC.

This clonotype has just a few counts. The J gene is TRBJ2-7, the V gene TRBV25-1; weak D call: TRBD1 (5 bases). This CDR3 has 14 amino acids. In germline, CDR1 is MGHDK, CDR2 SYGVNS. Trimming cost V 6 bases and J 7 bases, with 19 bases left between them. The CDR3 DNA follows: TGTGCCAGCAGAAGCCAGGGCACCTACGTGGAGCAGTACTTC. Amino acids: CASRSQGTYVEQYF.

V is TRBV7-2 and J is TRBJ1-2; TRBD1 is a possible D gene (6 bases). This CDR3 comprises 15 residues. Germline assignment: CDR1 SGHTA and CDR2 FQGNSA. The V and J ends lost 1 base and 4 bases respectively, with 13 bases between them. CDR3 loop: CASSLGGQSGYGYTF. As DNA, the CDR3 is TGTGCCAGCAGCTTAGGCGGACAGAGCGGCTATGGCTACACCTTC. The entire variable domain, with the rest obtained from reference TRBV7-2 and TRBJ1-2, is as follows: GAGVSQSPSNKVTEKGKDVELRCDPISGHTALYWYRQSLGQGLEFLIYFQGNSAPDKSGLPSDRFSAERTGGSVSTLTIQRTQQEDSAVYLCASSLGGQSGYGYTFGSGTRLTVV.

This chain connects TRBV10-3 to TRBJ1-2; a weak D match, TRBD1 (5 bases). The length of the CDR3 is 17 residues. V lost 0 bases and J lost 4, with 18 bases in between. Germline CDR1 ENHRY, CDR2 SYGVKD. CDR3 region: CAISESLGAGRVYGYTF. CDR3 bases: TGTGCCATCAGTGAGTCGCTAGGGGCAGGGAGAGTCTATGGCTACACCTTC.

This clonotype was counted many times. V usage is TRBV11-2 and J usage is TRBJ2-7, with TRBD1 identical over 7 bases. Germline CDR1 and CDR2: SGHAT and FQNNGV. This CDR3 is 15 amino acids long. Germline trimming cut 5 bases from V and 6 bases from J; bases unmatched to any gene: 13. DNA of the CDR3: TGTGCCAGCAGCCCAACACAGGGGAGTTTCGCCGAGCAGTACTTC. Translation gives CASSPTQGSFAEQYF. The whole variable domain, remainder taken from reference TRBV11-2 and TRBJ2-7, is EAGVAQSPRYKIIEKRQSVAFWCNPISGHATLYWYQQILGQGPKLLIQFQNNGVVDDSQLPKDRFSAERLKGVDSTLKIQPAKLEDSAVYLCASSPTQGSFAEQYFGPGTRLTVT.

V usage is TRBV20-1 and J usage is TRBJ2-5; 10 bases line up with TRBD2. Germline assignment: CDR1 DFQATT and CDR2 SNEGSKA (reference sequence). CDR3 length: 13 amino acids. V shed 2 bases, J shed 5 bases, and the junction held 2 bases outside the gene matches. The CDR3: CSARTSGTETQYF. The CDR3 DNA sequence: TGCAGTGCTAGAACTAGCGGGACTGAGACCCAGTACTTC.

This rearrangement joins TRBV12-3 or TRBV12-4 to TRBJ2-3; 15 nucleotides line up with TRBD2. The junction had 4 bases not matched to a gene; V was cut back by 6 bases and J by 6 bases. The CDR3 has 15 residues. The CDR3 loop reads CASRPGLAGGDTQYF. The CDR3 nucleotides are TGTGCCAGCAGGCCGGGACTAGCGGGAGGTGATACGCAGTATTTT.

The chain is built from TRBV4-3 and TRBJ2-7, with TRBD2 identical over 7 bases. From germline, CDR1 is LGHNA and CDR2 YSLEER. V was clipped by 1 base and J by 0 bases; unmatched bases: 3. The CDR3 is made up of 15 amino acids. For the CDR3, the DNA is TGCGCCAGCAGCCAAGTGCCGGGGGGCTCCTACGAGCAGTACTTC. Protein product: CASSQVPGGSYEQYF.

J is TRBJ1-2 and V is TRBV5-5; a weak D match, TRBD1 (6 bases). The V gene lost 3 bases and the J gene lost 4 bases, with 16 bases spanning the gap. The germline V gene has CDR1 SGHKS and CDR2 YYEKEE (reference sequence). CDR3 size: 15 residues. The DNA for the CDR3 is TGTGCCAGCAGCTCCGCCGAGGAAGGGGGCTATGGCTACACCTTC. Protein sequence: CASSSAEEGGYGYTF.

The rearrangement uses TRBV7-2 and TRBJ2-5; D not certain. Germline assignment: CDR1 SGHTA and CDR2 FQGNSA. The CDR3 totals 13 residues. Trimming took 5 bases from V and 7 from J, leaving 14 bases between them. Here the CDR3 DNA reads TGTGCCAGCAGCACGGACGGGTTTCGGACCCAGTACTTC. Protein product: CASSTDGFRTQYF.

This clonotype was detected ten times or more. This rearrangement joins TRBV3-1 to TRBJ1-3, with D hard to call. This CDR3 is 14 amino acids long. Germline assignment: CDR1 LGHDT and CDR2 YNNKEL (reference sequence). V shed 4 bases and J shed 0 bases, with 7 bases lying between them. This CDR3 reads CASSLLASGNTIYF. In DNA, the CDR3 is TGTGCCAGCAGCCTATTAGCCTCTGGAAACACCATATATTTT.

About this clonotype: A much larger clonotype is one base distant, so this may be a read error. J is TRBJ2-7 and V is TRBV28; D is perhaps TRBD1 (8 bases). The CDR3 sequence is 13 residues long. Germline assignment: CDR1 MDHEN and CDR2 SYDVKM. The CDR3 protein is CPSTETGEGEQYF. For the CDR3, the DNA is TGTCCCAGCACCGAGACAGGGGAGGGCGAGCAGTACTTC.

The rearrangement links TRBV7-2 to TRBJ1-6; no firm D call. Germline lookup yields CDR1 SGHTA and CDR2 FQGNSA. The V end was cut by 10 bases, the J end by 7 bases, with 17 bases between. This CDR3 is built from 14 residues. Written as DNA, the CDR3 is TGTGCCAACACTCTGGGTGGCAGGAATTCACCCCTCCACTTT. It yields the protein CANTLGGRNSPLHF.

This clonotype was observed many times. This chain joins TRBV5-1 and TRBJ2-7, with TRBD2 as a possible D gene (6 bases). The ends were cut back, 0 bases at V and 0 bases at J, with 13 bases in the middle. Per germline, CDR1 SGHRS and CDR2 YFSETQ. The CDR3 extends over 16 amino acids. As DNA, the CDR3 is TGCGCCAGCAGCTTGGACGGACTATCCGGCTCCTACGAGCAGTACTTC. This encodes CASSLDGLSGSYEQYF. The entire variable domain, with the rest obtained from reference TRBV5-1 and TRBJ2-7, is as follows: KAGVTQTPRYLIKTRGQQVTLSCSPISGHRSVSWYQQTPGQGLQFLFEYFSETQRNKGNFPGRFSGRQFSNSRSEMNVSTLELGDSALYLCASSLDGLSGSYEQYFGPGTRLTVT.

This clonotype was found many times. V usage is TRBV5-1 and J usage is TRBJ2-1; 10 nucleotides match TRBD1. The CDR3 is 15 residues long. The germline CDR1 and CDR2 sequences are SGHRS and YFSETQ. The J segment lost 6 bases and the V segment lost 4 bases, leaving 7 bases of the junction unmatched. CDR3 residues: CASSMGQGTSNEQFF. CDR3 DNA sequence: TGCGCCAGCAGCATGGGACAGGGGACCAGCAATGAGCAGTTCTTC.

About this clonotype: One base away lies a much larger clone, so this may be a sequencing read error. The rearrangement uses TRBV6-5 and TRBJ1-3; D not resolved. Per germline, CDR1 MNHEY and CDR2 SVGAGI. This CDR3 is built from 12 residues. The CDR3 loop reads CASRSSGNTINF. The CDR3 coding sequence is TGTGCCAGCAGGAGCTCTGGAAACACCATAAATTTT.

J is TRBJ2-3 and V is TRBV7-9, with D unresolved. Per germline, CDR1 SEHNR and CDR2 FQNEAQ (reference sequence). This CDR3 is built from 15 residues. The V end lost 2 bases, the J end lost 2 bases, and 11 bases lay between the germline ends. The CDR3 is CASSLIGQPTDTQYF. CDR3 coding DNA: TGTGCCAGCAGCTTAATCGGGCAGCCCACAGATACGCAGTATTTT.

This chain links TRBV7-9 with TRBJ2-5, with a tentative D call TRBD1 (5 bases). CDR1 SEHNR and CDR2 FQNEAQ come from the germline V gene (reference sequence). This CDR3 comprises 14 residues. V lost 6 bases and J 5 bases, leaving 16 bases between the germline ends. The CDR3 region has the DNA TGTGCCAGCAGATCTCCGCCAGGGAAGGAGACCCAGTACTTC. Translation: CASRSPPGKETQYF.

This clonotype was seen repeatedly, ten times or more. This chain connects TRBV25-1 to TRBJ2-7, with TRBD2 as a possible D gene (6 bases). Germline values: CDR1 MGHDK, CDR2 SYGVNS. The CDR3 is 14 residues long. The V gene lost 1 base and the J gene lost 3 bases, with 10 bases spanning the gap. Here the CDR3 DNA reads TGTGCCAGCAGTGAATGGGGTAGCGGCTACGAGCAGTACTTC. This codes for CASSEWGSGYEQYF.

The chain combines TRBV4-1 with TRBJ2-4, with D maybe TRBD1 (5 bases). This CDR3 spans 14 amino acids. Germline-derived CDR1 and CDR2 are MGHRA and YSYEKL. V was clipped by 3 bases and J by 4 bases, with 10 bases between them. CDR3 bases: TGCGCCAGCAGCCAGCCGACAGATAAAAACATTCAGTACTTC. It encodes CASSQPTDKNIQYF.